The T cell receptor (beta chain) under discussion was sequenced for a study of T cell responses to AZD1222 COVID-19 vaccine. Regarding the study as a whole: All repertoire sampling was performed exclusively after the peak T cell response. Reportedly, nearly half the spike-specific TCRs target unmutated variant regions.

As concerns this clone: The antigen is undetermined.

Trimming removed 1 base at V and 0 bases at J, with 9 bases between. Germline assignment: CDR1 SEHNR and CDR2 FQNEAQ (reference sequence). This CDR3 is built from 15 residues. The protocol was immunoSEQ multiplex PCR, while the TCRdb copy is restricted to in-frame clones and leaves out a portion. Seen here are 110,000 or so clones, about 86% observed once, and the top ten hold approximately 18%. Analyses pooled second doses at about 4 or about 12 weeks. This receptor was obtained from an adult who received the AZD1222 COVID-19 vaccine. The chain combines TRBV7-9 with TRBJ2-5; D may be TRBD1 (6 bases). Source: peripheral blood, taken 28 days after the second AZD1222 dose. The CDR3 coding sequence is TGTGCCAGCAGCTTAGTTCAGGGGTACCAAGAGACCCAGTACTTC. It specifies CASSLVQGYQETQYF.